This section outlines one T cell receptor beta chain sequence together with its context. As yet, its antigen is unknown. The CDR3 is 15 residues long. Trimming stripped 1 base from V and 2 bases from J, with 9 bases between. CDR1 is SGHTA, CDR2 FQGTGA, per germline. The data were obtained in a study of graft-versus-host responses after intestinal transplantation. Overall study: All of the recipients had induction that used anti-thymocyte globulin, then tacrolimus and steroids for approximately 3 years. Study results and limitations: Clonal ratios of graft-versus-host to host-versus-graft in allografts were high for patients exhibiting graft-donor T cell macrochimerism. An association linked early post-transplant HvG declines with peak circulating GvH clone levels.

This table comes from immunoSEQ multiplex PCR, and its TCRdb copy is limited to in-frame clones, with some not included. This sample has about 18,000 clones, with approximately 90% found just once. The sequence was obtained from a human patient who received an intestinal transplant, so some T cells may come from the graft donor. The V and J genes are TRBV7-3 and TRBJ2-1; TRBD2 is a possible D gene (5 bases). The material sequenced was PBMCs, taken less than 400 days after transplant. CDR3 loop: CASSLNSVAYNEQFF. CDR3 bases: TGTGCCAGCAGCTTAAATAGCGTTGCCTACAATGAGCAGTTCTTC.